This TCR beta chain was documented in a study of blood T cell repertoires in COVID-19. Across the whole study: The origin of the acute and convalescent COVID-19 samples was the United States, Italy and Spain. Nucleic acid was either cDNA or gDNA, and it came from T cells, B-cell-depleted T cells, or PBMCs.

The length of the CDR3 is 13 residues. Germline V CDR1 and CDR2: SGHRS, YFSETQ. Deletions cut 4 bases from V and 9 bases from J, with 13 bases between. Using immunoSEQ multiplex PCR, the repertoire was profiled, and TCRdb retains in-frame clones only, with some absent. The sample records approximately 47,000 clones, 86% being singletons. This TCR derives from a woman aged 60 to 75 with acute or convalescent COVID-19. The chain couples TRBV5-1 to TRBJ2-2, with unresolved D. Sequenced input: peripheral blood. The CDR3 loop is CASSAAGVRELFF. In nucleotides, the CDR3 is TGCGCCAGCAGCGCGGCCGGCGTGAGGGAGCTGTTTTTT.